The 7 T cell receptor beta chains below come from one sample, sequenced in a study of cytomegalovirus exposure and HLA in healthy donors. With 60 Vbeta and 13 Jbeta primers, the PCR was carried out. Data came from immunoSEQ multiplex PCR; TCRdb stores just in-frame clones and leaves some out. In all, the sample yields about 160,000 clones. The sequenced sample consisted of PBMCs. The source is a woman aged 55-69 years in good health and CMV-seronegative.

The chain joins TRBV12-5 to TRBJ2-7; 9 nucleotides agree with TRBD2. Germline V gene data show CDR1 as LGHNT and CDR2 as FRNRAP. The CDR3 covers 13 residues. With 11 bases clipped from V and 3 bases from J, the junction kept 8 bases outside the gene matches. The CDR3 spells CASHSGSGYEQYF. The CDR3 nucleotides read TGTGCTTCCCATAGCGGGAGCGGCTACGAGCAGTACTTC.

The V call is TRBV5-5, the J call TRBJ1-5, with 11 positions matching TRBD1. The CDR3 consists of 17 residues. With V trimmed by 4 bases and J by 5 bases, 11 bases remained unmatched. The germline V gene encodes CDR1 SGHKS and CDR2 YYEKEE (reference sequence). CDR3 DNA: TGTGCCAGCAGCCAGGGACAGGGGGGAATAGGGGATCAGCCCCAGCATTTT. Its translation is CASSQGQGGIGDQPQHF.

The rearrangement links TRBV5-4 to TRBJ2-1; TRBD2 might be the D (6 bases). Trimming pared 0 bases from V and 3 bases from J, leaving 7 bases between. Germline V gives CDR1 SGHNT, CDR2 YYREEE (reference sequence). This CDR3 is 14 amino acids long. CDR3 sequence reads: CASSLGTIYNEQFF. The DNA for the CDR3 is TGTGCCAGCAGCTTGGGGACTATCTACAATGAGCAGTTCTTC.

The V and J genes are TRBV5-1 and TRBJ1-1; D may be TRBD1 (6 bases). The CDR3 is 18 residues long. V was trimmed by 1 base and J by 1 base, leaving 20 bases between them. Germline V CDR1 and CDR2: SGHRS, YFSETQ. The CDR3 reads CASSLHPPGEIANTEAFF. As DNA, the CDR3 is TGCGCCAGCAGCTTGCACCCCCCAGGGGAAATCGCGAACACTGAAGCTTTCTTT.

V is TRBV5-1 and J is TRBJ2-5; 10 positions agree with TRBD1. Germline V lookup: CDR1 SGHRS, CDR2 YFSETQ. J gave up 5 bases and V 0 bases, and 4 bases lay outside the gene matches. CDR3 length: 15 residues. The CDR3 DNA is TGCGCCAGCAGCTTGGGGGACAGGGGTGAGGAGACCCAGTACTTC. Translating gives CASSLGDRGEETQYF.

V is TRBV6-1 and J is TRBJ1-3; D might be TRBD1 (5 bases). Trimming cost V 7 bases and J 4 bases, with 17 bases left between them. Germline CDR1 reads MNHNS; CDR2 reads SASEGT. The CDR3 totals 15 residues. The CDR3 sequence: CASTLSGGGGNTIYF. The CDR3 DNA reads as TGTGCCAGCACCCTAAGTGGGGGAGGGGGAAACACCATATATTTT.

This sequence joins TRBV30 and TRBJ2-1; 7 bases align to TRBD2. V gave up 0 bases and J gave up 7 bases; unmatched junction bases: 12. Germline V gene sequence: CDR1 GTSNPN, CDR2 SVGIG (reference sequence). The CDR3 spans 16 residues. As DNA, the CDR3 is TGTGCCTGGAGTGTTTTGGCGAGCGGGAACCGGAATGAGCAGTTCTTC. It encodes CAWSVLASGNRNEQFF.